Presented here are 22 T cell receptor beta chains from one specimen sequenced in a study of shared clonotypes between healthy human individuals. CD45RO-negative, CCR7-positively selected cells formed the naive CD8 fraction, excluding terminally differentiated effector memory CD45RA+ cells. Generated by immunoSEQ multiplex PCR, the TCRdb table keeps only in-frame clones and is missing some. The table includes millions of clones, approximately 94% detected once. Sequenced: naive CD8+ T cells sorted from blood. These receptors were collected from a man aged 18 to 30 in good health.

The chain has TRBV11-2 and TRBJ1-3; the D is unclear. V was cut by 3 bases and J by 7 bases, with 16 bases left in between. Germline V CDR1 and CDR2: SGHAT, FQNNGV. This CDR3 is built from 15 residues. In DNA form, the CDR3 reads TGTGCCAGCAGCTTGGGTCTGGGGTCTACGAACACCATATATTTT. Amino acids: CASSLGLGSTNTIYF.

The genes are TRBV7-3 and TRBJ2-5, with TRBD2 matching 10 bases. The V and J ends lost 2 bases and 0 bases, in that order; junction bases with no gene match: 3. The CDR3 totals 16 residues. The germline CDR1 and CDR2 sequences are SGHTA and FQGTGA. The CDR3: CASSLGSGGNQETQYF. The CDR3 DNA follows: TGTGCCAGCAGCTTAGGTAGCGGGGGGAACCAAGAGACCCAGTACTTC.

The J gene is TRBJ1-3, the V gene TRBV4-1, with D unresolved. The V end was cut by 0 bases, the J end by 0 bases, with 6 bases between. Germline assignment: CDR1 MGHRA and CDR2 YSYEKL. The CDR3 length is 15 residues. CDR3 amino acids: CASSQDVSSGNTIYF. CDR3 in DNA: TGCGCCAGCAGCCAAGACGTGAGCTCTGGAAACACCATATATTTT.

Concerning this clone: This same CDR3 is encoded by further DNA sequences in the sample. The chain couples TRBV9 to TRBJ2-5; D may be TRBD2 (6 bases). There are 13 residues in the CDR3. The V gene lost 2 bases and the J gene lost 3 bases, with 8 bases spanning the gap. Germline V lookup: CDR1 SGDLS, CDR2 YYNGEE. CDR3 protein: CASSVGGEETQYF. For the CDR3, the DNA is TGTGCCAGCAGCGTCGGGGGAGAAGAGACCCAGTACTTC.

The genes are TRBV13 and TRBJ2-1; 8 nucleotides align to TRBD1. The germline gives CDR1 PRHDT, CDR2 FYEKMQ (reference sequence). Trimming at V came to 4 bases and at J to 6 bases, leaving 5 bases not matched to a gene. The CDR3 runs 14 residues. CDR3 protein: CASSSRTGINEQFF. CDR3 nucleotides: TGTGCCAGCAGCTCTCGGACAGGGATCAATGAGCAGTTCTTC.

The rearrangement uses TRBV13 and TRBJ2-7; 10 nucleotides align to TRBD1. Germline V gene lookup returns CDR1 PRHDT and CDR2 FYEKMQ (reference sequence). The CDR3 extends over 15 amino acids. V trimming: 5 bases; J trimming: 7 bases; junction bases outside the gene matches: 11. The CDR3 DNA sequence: TGTGCCAGCAGCGATCCCGGGACAGGGGCGAGGGAGCAGTACTTC. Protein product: CASSDPGTGAREQYF.

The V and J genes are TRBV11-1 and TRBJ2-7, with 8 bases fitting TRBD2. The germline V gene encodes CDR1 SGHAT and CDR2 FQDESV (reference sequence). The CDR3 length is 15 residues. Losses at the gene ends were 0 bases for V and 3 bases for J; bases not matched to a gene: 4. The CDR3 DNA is TGTGCCAGCAGCTTAGCAGCGGGGGAGATCTACGAGCAGTACTTC. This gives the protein CASSLAAGEIYEQYF. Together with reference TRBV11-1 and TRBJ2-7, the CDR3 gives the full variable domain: EAEVAQSPRYKITEKSQAVAFWCDPISGHATLYWYRQILGQGPELLVQFQDESVVDDSQLPKDRFSAERLKGVDSTLKIQPAELGDSAMYLCASSLAAGEIYEQYFGPGTRLTVT.

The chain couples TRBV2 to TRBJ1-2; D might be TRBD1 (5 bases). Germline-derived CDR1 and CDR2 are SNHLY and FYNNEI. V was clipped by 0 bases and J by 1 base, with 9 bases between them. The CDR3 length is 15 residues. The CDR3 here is CASSEASTVNYGYTF. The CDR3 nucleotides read TGTGCCAGCAGTGAAGCCTCGACAGTTAACTATGGCTACACCTTC.

DNA for the CDR3: TGTGCCACCAGCAGAGGGGTAGTTAGCAATCAGCCCCAGCATTTT. It translates to CATSRGVVSNQPQHF. This chain connects TRBV15 to TRBJ1-5; D is unclear. V was cut by 1 base and J by 0 bases, with 7 bases left in between. The germline CDR1 and CDR2 sequences are LNHNV and YYDKDF (reference sequence). The CDR3 length is 15 residues.

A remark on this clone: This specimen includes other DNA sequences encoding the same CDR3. As DNA, the CDR3 is TGTGCCAGCAGCTGGGACAGGGGACAAGAGACCCAGTACTTC. Residues: CASSWDRGQETQYF. V and J are TRBV5-6 and TRBJ2-5; 10 bases fit TRBD1. Germline V lookup: CDR1 SGHDT, CDR2 YYEEEE. The J segment lost 2 bases and the V segment lost 3 bases, leaving 1 base of the junction unmatched. The CDR3 has 14 amino acids.

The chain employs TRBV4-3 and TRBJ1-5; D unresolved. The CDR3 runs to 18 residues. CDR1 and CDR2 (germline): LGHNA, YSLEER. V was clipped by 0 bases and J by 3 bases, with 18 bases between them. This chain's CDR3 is CASSQDLPGGEINQPQHF. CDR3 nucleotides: TGCGCCAGCAGCCAAGATCTCCCGGGCGGGGAAATCAATCAGCCCCAGCATTTT.

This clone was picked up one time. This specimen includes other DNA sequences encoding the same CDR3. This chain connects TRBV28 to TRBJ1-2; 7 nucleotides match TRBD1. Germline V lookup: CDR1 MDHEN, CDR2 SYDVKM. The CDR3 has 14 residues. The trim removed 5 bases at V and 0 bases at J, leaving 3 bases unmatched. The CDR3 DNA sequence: TGTGCCAGCAGTCTGACAGGGACTAACTATGGCTACACCTTC. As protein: CASSLTGTNYGYTF.

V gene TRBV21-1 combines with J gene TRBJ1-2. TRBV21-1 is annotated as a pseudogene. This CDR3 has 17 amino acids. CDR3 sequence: CASSKAARGKGGYGYTF. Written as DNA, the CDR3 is TGTGCCAGCAGCAAAGCAGCCCGCGGGAAGGGTGGCTATGGCTACACCTTC.

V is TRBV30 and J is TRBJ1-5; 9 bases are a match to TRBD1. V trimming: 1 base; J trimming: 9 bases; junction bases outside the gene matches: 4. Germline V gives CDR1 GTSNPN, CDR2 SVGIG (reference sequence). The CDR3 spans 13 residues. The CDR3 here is CAWSGQGVSPQHF. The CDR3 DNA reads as TGTGCCTGGAGTGGACAGGGGGTTTCGCCCCAGCATTTT.

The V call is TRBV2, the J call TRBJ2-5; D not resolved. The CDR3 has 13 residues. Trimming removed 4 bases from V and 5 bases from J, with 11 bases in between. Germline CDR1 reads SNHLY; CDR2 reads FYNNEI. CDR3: CASSAETGETQYF. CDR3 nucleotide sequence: TGTGCCAGCAGTGCGGAGACCGGGGAGACCCAGTACTTC.

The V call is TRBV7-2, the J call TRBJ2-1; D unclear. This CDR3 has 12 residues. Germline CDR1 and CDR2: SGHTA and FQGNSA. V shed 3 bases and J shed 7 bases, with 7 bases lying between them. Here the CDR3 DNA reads TGTGCCAGCAGCTTTTCGGGTAATGAGCAGTTCTTC. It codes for CASSFSGNEQFF.

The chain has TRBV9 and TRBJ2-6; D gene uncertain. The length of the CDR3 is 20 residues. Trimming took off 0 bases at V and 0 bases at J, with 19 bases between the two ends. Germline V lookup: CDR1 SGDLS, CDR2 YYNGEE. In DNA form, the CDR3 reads TGTGCCAGCAGCGTAGCGCCCCTAGAGGATGTTCGCTCTGGGGCCAACGTCCTGACTTTC. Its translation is CASSVAPLEDVRSGANVLTF. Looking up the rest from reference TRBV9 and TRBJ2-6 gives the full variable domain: DSGVTQTPKHLITATGQRVTLRCSPRSGDLSVYWYQQSLDQGLQFLIQYYNGEERAKGNILERFSAQQFPDLHSELNLSSLELGDSALYFCASSVAPLEDVRSGANVLTFGAGSRLTVL.

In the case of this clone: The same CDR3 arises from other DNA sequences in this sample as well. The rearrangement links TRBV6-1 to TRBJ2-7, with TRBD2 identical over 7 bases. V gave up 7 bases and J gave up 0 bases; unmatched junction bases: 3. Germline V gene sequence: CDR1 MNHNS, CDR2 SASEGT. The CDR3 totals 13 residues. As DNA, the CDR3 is TGTGCCAGCACGGGCGGGAGCTCCTACGAGCAGTACTTC. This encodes CASTGGSSYEQYF.

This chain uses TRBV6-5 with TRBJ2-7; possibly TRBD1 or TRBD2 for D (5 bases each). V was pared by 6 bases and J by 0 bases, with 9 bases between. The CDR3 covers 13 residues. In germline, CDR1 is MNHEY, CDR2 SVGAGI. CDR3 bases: TGTGCCAGCAGGGGACCGAACTCCTACGAGCAGTACTTC. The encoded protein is CASRGPNSYEQYF.

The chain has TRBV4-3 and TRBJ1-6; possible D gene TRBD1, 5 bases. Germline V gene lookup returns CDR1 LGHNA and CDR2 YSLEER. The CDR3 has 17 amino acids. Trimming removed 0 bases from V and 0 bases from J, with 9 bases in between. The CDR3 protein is CASSQDAGPSYNSPLHF. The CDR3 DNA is TGCGCCAGCAGCCAAGATGCGGGGCCCTCCTATAATTCACCCCTCCACTTT.

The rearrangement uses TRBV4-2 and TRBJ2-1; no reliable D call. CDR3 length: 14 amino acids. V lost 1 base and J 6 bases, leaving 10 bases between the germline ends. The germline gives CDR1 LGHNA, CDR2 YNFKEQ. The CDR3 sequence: CASSQVGWANEQFF. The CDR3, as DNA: TGTGCCAGCAGCCAAGTGGGGTGGGCCAATGAGCAGTTCTTC.

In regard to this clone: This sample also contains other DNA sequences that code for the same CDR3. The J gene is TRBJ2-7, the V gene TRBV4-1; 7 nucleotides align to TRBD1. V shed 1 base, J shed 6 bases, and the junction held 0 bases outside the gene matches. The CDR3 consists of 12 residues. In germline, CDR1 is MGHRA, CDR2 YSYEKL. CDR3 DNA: TGCGCCAGCAGCCAAGGACAGGGCGAGCAGTACTTC. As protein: CASSQGQGEQYF.